This entry lists 30 T cell receptor beta chains sequenced from one sample in a study of blood T cell repertoires in COVID-19. The protocol was immunoSEQ multiplex PCR, while the TCRdb copy is restricted to in-frame clones and leaves out a portion. In the table there are roughly 250,000 clones, 80% to 90% of which are singletons. The sequenced material came from peripheral blood. The receptors were gathered from a man aged 35-49 years with active or convalescent COVID-19.

The chain uses TRBV30 and TRBJ1-5; D is possibly TRBD1 (5 bases). The V and J ends lost 2 bases and 0 bases respectively, with 8 bases between them. This CDR3 comprises 14 residues. Germline V gene lookup returns CDR1 GTSNPN and CDR2 SVGIG (reference sequence). The CDR3 sequence is CAWSKGLSNQPQHF. In nucleotides, the CDR3 is TGTGCCTGGAGTAAGGGACTTAGCAATCAGCCCCAGCATTTT.

V and J are TRBV11-2 and TRBJ2-4; 7 bases are a match to TRBD1. CDR1 and CDR2 (germline): SGHAT, FQNNGV. The CDR3 length is 17 residues. J lost 0 bases, V lost 6 bases, and 11 bases had no gene match. In DNA, the CDR3 is TGTGCCAGCAGGTCTACTGCACAGGGGATAGCCAAAAACATTCAGTACTTC. This gives the protein CASRSTAQGIAKNIQYF.

The rearrangement joins TRBV10-2 to TRBJ2-7; D remains ambiguous. CDR3 length: 12 amino acids. V was trimmed by 8 bases and J by 2 bases, leaving 10 bases between them. Germline CDR1 reads WSHSY; CDR2 reads SAAADI. The DNA for the CDR3 is TGCGCCAGCGAAGACAAAACCTACGAGCAGTACTTC. Translating it yields CASEDKTYEQYF.

V and J are TRBV11-2 and TRBJ2-4; 8 bases are a match to TRBD2. The V and J ends lost 4 bases and 0 bases, in that order; junction bases with no gene match: 11. This CDR3 has 18 amino acids. Germline V gives CDR1 SGHAT, CDR2 FQNNGV. Written as DNA, the CDR3 is TGTGCCAGCAGCTCCCGCCCACTAGCGGCCCTAGCCAAAAACATTCAGTACTTC. Translating it yields CASSSRPLAALAKNIQYF.

V usage is TRBV30 and J usage is TRBJ1-1, with D tentatively TRBD1 (6 bases). Germline V lookup: CDR1 GTSNPN, CDR2 SVGIG (reference sequence). This CDR3 has 17 residues. Trimming removed 4 bases from V and 6 bases from J, with 27 bases in between. The CDR3 nucleotides are TGTGCCTGGACCCCACGGGGGGGCTTGAGTAGGATCGCTGAAGCTTTCTTT. As protein: CAWTPRGGLSRIAEAFF.

The V gene is TRBV19, the J gene TRBJ2-3, with 8 bases fitting TRBD1. CDR1 and CDR2 (germline): LNHDA, SQIVND (reference sequence). The CDR3 length is 14 residues. V lost 9 bases, J lost 2 bases, and 7 bases stayed unmatched. The CDR3 nucleotides are TGTGCCAGCGGAGTACAGGGGGACACAGATACGCAGTATTTT. This translates into CASGVQGDTDTQYF.

The genes are TRBV19 and TRBJ1-1; TRBD1 matches 7 bases. V was pared by 3 bases and J by 5 bases, with 9 bases of the junction left unmatched. CDR3 size: 15 residues. CDR1 is LNHDA, CDR2 SQIVND, per germline (reference sequence). CDR3 loop: CASSMGQPMRTEAFF. The CDR3 DNA sequence: TGTGCCAGTAGTATGGGACAGCCTATGAGGACTGAAGCTTTCTTT.

This chain joins TRBV5-1 and TRBJ1-1; 7 positions agree with TRBD1. Germline CDR1 reads SGHRS; CDR2 reads YFSETQ. V lost 2 bases and J lost 11; bases outside the gene matches: 12. The CDR3 totals 14 residues. The CDR3 loop is CASSLTGATTAAFF. Here the CDR3 DNA reads TGCGCCAGCAGCTTAACAGGGGCCACCACCGCGGCTTTCTTT.

This clone was seen a single time. The chain recombines TRBV10-3 with TRBJ1-3; TRBD1 matches 8 bases. Trimming removed 0 bases from V and 4 bases from J; junction bases left unmatched: 2. There are 15 residues in the CDR3. Germline V lookup: CDR1 ENHRY, CDR2 SYGVKD. The CDR3 nucleotides read TGTGCCATCAGTGAGTCCCGGGACAGGGGAAACACCATATATTTT. Amino acid sequence: CAISESRDRGNTIYF.

The gene calls are TRBV6-2 or TRBV6-3 and TRBJ1-2, with 9 bases fitting TRBD1. After removal of 5 bases from V and 6 bases from J, the junction contained 7 bases not matched to a gene. The germline V gene encodes CDR1 MNHEY and CDR2 SVGEGT. The CDR3 extends over 14 amino acids. Written as DNA, the CDR3 is TGTGCCAGCAGTACGGACAGGGGATGGCATGGCTACACCTTC. Its protein is CASSTDRGWHGYTF.

In its sample, this clone was seen once. The chain employs TRBV2 and TRBJ2-4; TRBD1 is a possible D gene (5 bases). Germline lookup yields CDR1 SNHLY and CDR2 FYNNEI. V lost 4 bases, J lost 1 base, and 11 bases lay in between. CDR3 size: 15 residues. This chain's CDR3 is CASSGGVVAKNIQYF. The DNA of the CDR3 is TGTGCCAGCAGTGGGGGCGTCGTGGCCAAAAACATTCAGTACTTC.

This clone has a single count. A much larger clone lies one base from this, so it may be a read error. The sample has other DNA sequences that encode this CDR3 too. The chain combines TRBV9 with TRBJ1-2, with no clear D. Germline assignment: CDR1 SGDLS and CDR2 YYNGEE. V was cut by 0 bases and J by 4 bases, with 7 bases left in between. The CDR3 spans 13 residues. In DNA form, the CDR3 reads TGTGCCAGCAGCGTAGGAGGCAGCTATGGCTACACCTTC. Translating it yields CASSVGGSYGYTF.

The chain combines TRBV7-2 with TRBJ1-2; 8 positions agree with TRBD1. The length of the CDR3 is 14 residues. Losses at the gene ends were 3 bases for V and 8 bases for J; bases not matched to a gene: 8. Germline V gives CDR1 SGHTA, CDR2 FQGNSA. This CDR3 is CASSLMDRVHGYTF. In DNA, the CDR3 is TGTGCCAGCAGCTTGATGGACAGGGTCCACGGCTACACCTTC.

This sequence joins TRBV28 and TRBJ2-5; 9 nucleotides align to TRBD1. Losses at the gene ends were 3 bases for V and 5 bases for J; bases not matched to a gene: 13. The CDR3 is made up of 17 amino acids. Germline CDR1 is MDHEN and CDR2 is SYDVKM. CDR3 in DNA: TGTGCCAGCAGTTTTGATCCGGGACAGGGAAAGGGGGAGACCCAGTACTTC. This gives the protein CASSFDPGQGKGETQYF.

The chain employs TRBV6-2 or TRBV6-3 and TRBJ1-2; no clear D gene. CDR1 is MNHEY, CDR2 SVGEGT, per germline. The CDR3 is 15 residues long. Trimming left V 0 bases short and J 8 bases short, with 16 bases between. The CDR3 protein is CASSYSNPRAVGYTF. The CDR3 nucleotides read TGTGCCAGCAGTTACTCGAATCCGCGGGCGGTAGGCTACACCTTC.

The chain uses TRBV7-3 and TRBJ2-1, with D perhaps TRBD2 (6 bases). In germline, CDR1 is SGHTA, CDR2 FQGTGA. V lost 1 base, J lost 6 bases, and 13 bases lay in between. This CDR3 has 15 amino acids. CDR3 region: CASSLSVGGGNEQFF. CDR3 DNA sequence: TGTGCCAGCAGCTTAAGCGTGGGAGGAGGCAATGAGCAGTTCTTC.

This rearrangement joins TRBV9 to TRBJ2-3; 11 nucleotides agree with TRBD2. This CDR3 has 17 residues. The ends lost 0 bases at V and 4 bases at J; junction bases unmatched: 7. Germline values: CDR1 SGDLS, CDR2 YYNGEE. Here the CDR3 reads CASSVDLAGGVADTQYF. Written as DNA, the CDR3 is TGTGCCAGCAGCGTAGACCTAGCGGGGGGAGTCGCAGATACGCAGTATTTT.

This chain uses TRBV9 with TRBJ1-3; possible D gene TRBD1, 6 bases. Deletions cut 2 bases from V and 8 bases from J, with 20 bases between. Per the germline V gene, CDR1 is SGDLS and CDR2 is YYNGEE. This CDR3 region has 16 residues. The CDR3 DNA reads TGTGCCAGCAGCGTCAGGGGAAGAGGGGGGAGGGACACCATATATTTT. Its translation: CASSVRGRGGRDTIYF.

This clone was recorded once. The chain couples TRBV18 to TRBJ2-7; 8 bases line up with TRBD1. The junction had 17 bases not matched to a gene; V was cut back by 5 bases and J by 11 bases. Germline assignment: CDR1 KGHSH and CDR2 LQKENI. The length of the CDR3 is 15 residues. The CDR3 protein is CASSGLGQDSADEYF. Written as DNA, the CDR3 is TGTGCCAGCTCAGGGCTGGGACAGGACTCGGCAGACGAGTACTTC. Full variable domain (outside the CDR3, taken from reference TRBV18 and TRBJ2-7): NAGVMQNPRHLVRRRGQEARLRCSPMKGHSHVYWYRQLPEEGLKFMVYLQKENIIDESGMPKERFSAEFPKEGPSILRIQQVVRGDSAAYFCASSGLGQDSADEYFGPGTRLTVT.

The chain couples TRBV28 to TRBJ1-4; TRBD1 matches 9 bases. Trimming took 11 bases from V and 3 from J; bases not matched to a gene: 10. CDR1 MDHEN and CDR2 SYDVKM come from the germline V gene. The CDR3 loop spans 15 amino acids. The CDR3 spells CASNTGGAANEKLFF. CDR3 sequence (DNA): TGTGCCTCTAATACAGGGGGCGCGGCTAATGAAAAACTGTTTTTT.

This rearrangement joins TRBV5-8 to TRBJ2-5, with a possible D match to TRBD1 (7 bases). The CDR3 contains 15 residues. Trimming stripped 4 bases from V and 5 bases from J, with 18 bases between. Germline lookup yields CDR1 SGHTS and CDR2 YDEGEE. CDR3 loop: CASSVRQGLGETQYF. The CDR3 DNA is TGTGCCAGCAGCGTGAGACAGGGACTTGGGGAGACCCAGTACTTC.

The V call is TRBV2, the J call TRBJ1-2; D is uncertain. Trimming took off 7 bases at V and 0 bases at J, with 12 bases between the two ends. The CDR3 contains 14 residues. CDR1 is SNHLY, CDR2 FYNNEI, per germline. The CDR3 sequence: CASTPTGTNYGYTF. DNA for the CDR3: TGTGCCAGCACCCCCACCGGGACTAACTATGGCTACACCTTC.

The chain recombines TRBV6-5 with TRBJ2-7; D remains ambiguous. With 3 bases removed from V and 0 bases from J, the gap between germline ends came to 12 bases. The CDR3 totals 15 residues. CDR1 is MNHEY, CDR2 SVGAGI, per germline. CDR3 sequence: CASSYGRFLSYEQYF. CDR3 bases: TGTGCCAGCAGTTATGGCAGATTTCTCTCCTACGAGCAGTACTTC.

A single count supports this clone. This chain links TRBV5-1 with TRBJ2-7, with TRBD2 identical over 10 bases. The CDR3 sequence is 16 residues long. Germline V CDR1 and CDR2: SGHRS, YFSETQ. Germline trimming cut 3 bases from V and 4 bases from J; bases unmatched to any gene: 10. The chain's CDR3 is CASSSNPASGGYEQYF. CDR3 nucleotides: TGCGCCAGCAGCTCGAACCCAGCTAGCGGGGGATACGAGCAGTACTTC. The entire variable domain, with the rest obtained from reference TRBV5-1 and TRBJ2-7, is as follows: KAGVTQTPRYLIKTRGQQVTLSCSPISGHRSVSWYQQTPGQGLQFLFEYFSETQRNKGNFPGRFSGRQFSNSRSEMNVSTLELGDSALYLCASSSNPASGGYEQYFGPGTRLTVT.

V gene TRBV9 combines with J gene TRBJ2-5; D possibly corresponds to TRBD2 (6 bases). Trimming shortened V by 4 bases and J by 4 bases, and 17 bases separated the two germline ends. The length of the CDR3 is 15 residues. The V gene's germline CDR1 is SGDLS and CDR2 YYNGEE. The CDR3, as DNA: TGTGCCAGCAGCCTTCTCGGGGGTTGGGGAGAGACCCAGTACTTC. Translation: CASSLLGGWGETQYF.

This clone has just one count. The V gene is TRBV7-6, the J gene TRBJ2-2; a weak D match, TRBD2 (6 bases). Between the trimmed V and J ends, which lost 5 bases and 5 bases, there was a span of 12 bases. Per germline, CDR1 SGHVS and CDR2 FNYEAQ. The CDR3 contains 14 residues. The CDR3: CASSILSGTGELFF. CDR3 nucleotides: TGTGCCAGCAGCATCCTGAGCGGGACCGGGGAGCTGTTTTTT.

There are a few counts of this clone. The chain combines TRBV5-1 with TRBJ1-2, with 8 bases aligning to TRBD1. CDR3 length equals 16 residues. After removal of 4 bases from V and 6 bases from J, the junction contained 14 bases not matched to a gene. Germline CDR1 and CDR2: SGHRS and YFSETQ. CDR3 sequence (DNA): TGCGCCAGCAGCCTCACACCCTGGACAGGGAGCGATGGCTACACCTTC. It yields the protein CASSLTPWTGSDGYTF.

In this sample, this clone turned up many times. V gene TRBV5-1 combines with J gene TRBJ1-2; TRBD1 matches 7 bases. The CDR3 contains 15 residues. J was trimmed by 2 bases and V by 4 bases; bases with no gene match: 8. Germline V gene sequence: CDR1 SGHRS, CDR2 YFSETQ. In DNA form, the CDR3 reads TGCGCCAGCAGCCCAGAGACAGGGATAAACTATGGCTACACCTTC. Translated: CASSPETGINYGYTF.

V and J are TRBV5-4 and TRBJ1-2; unclear D gene. Germline CDR1 SGHNT, CDR2 YYREEE (reference sequence). Between the trimmed V and J ends, which lost 4 bases and 2 bases, there was a span of 15 bases. The CDR3 is 15 residues long. The CDR3 bases are TGTGCCAGCAGCCTTACCCCGAACGCGAACTATGGCTACACCTTC. Its translation: CASSLTPNANYGYTF.

The gene calls are TRBV30 and TRBJ2-2, with D maybe TRBD2 (6 bases). This CDR3 is built from 15 residues. V lost 7 bases and J 3 bases, leaving 18 bases between the germline ends. The V gene's germline CDR1 is GTSNPN and CDR2 SVGIG (reference sequence). The CDR3 spells CASTVGRDYTGELFF. The CDR3 nucleotides read TGTGCCTCCACGGTCGGCAGGGACTACACCGGGGAGCTGTTTTTT.